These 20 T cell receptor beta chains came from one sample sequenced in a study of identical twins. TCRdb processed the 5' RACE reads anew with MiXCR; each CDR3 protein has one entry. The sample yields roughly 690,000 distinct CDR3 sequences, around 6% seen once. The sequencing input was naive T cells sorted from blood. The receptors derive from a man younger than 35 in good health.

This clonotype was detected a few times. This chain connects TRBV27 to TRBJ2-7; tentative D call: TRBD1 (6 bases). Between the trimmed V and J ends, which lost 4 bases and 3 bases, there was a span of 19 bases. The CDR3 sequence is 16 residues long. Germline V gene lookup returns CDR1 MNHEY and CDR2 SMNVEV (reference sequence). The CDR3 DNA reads TGTGCCAGCAGTTCAAGACGGGACACCTGGATCTACGAGCAGTACGTC. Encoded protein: CASSSRRDTWIYEQYV.

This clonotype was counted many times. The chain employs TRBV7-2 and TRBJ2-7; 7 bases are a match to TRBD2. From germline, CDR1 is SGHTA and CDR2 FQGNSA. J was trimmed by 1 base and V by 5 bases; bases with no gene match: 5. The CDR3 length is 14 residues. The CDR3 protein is CASSPSSGSYEQYF. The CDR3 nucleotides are TGTGCCAGCAGCCCCTCTAGCGGATCCTACGAGCAGTACTTC.

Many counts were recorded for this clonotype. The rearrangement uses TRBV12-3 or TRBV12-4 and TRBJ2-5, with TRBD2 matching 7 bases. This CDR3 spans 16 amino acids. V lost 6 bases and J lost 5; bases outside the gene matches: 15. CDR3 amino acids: CASRRRSSGAQETQYF. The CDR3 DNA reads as TGTGCCAGCAGAAGGCGGTCTAGCGGAGCCCAGGAGACCCAGTACTTC.

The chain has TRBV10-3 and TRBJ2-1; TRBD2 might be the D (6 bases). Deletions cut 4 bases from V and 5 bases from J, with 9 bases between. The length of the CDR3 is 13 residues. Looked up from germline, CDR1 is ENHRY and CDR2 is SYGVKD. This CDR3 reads CAISAGSNNEQFF. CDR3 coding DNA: TGTGCCATCAGTGCCGGGAGTAACAATGAGCAGTTCTTC.

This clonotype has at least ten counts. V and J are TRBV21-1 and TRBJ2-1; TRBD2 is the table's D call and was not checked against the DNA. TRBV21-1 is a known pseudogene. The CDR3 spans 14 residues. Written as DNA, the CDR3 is TGTGCCAGCAGCGAATGGCCGGCTAGCTGTGAGCAGTTCTTC. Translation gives CASSEWPASCEQFF.

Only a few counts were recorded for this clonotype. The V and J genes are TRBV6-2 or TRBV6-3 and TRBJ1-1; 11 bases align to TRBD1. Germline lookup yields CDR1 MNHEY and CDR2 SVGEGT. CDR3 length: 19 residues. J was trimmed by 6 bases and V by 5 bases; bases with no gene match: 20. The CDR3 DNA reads TGTGCCAGCAGTACCAGGACAGGGGGCTTTACTTCTACAACATCTGAAGCTTTCTTT. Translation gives CASSTRTGGFTSTTSEAFF.

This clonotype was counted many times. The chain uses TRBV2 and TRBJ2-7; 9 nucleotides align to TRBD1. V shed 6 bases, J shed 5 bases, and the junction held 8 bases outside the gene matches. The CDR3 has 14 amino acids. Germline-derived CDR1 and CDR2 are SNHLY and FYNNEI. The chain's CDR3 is CASRTSGQGHEQYF. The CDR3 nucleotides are TGTGCCAGCAGGACTTCGGGACAGGGCCACGAGCAGTACTTC.

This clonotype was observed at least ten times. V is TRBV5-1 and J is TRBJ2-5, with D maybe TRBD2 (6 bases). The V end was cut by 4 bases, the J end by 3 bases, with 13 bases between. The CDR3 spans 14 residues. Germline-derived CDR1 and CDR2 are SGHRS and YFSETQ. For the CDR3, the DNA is TGCGCCAGCAGCCGGGACTTCGCCAAAGAGACCCAGTACTTC. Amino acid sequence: CASSRDFAKETQYF.

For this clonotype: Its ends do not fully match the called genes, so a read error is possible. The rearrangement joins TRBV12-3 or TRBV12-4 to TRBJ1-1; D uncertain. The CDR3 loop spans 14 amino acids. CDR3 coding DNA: TGTGCCAGCATTTTACGGGCGGGGAACACTGAAGCTTTCTTT. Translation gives CASILRAGNTEAFF.

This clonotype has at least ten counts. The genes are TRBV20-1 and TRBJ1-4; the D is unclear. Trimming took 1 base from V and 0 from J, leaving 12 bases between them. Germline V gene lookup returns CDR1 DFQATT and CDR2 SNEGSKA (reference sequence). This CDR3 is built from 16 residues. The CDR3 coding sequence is TGCAGTGCTAGAGCCTCGGCGCCTGCAACTAATGAAAAACTGTTTTTT. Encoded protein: CSARASAPATNEKLFF.

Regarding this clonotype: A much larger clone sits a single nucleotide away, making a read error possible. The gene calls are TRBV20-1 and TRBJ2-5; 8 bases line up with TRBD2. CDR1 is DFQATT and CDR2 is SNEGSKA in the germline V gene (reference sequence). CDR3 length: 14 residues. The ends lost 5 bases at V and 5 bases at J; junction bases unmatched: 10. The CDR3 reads CSAGSLAGRETQYF. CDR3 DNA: TGCAGTGCTGGGAGCCTAGCGGGTCGGGAGACCCAGTACTTC.

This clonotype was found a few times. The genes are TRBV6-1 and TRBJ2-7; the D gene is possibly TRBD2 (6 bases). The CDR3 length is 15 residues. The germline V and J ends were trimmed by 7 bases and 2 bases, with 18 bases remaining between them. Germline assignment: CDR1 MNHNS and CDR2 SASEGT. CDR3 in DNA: TGTGCCAGCACCAAAAACCGGGACTCTGCCTACGAGCAGTACGTC. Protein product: CASTKNRDSAYEQYV.

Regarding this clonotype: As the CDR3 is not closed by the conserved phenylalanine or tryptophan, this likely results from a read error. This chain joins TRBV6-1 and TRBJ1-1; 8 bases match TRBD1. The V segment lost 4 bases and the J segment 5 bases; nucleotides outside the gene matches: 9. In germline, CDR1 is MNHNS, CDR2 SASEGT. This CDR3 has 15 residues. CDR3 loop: CASSVARGLRTEAFC. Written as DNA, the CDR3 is TGTGCCAGCAGTGTTGCCAGGGGGCTTCGAACTGAAGCTTTCTGT.

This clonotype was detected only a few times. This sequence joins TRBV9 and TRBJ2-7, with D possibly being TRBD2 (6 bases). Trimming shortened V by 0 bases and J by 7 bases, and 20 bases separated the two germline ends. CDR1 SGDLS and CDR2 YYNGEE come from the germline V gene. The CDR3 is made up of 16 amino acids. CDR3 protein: CASSVVGSGELGEQYF. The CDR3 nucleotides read TGTGCCAGCAGCGTAGTTGGTAGCGGAGAGTTGGGGGAGCAGTACTTC.

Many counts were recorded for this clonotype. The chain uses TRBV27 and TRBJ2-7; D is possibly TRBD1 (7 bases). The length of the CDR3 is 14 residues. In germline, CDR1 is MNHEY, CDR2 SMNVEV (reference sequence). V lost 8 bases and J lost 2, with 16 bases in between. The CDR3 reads CASEGSRGAYEQYF. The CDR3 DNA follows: TGTGCCAGCGAAGGGTCCAGGGGGGCCTACGAGCAGTACTTC.

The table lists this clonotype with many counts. DNA for the CDR3: TGCAGTGCTATCGGGGCTAGCAGTTACAATGAGCAGTTCTTC. It codes for CSAIGASSYNEQFF. V is TRBV20-1 and J is TRBJ2-1; D is possibly TRBD1 or TRBD2 (5 bases each). V was shortened by 4 bases and J by 4 bases, with 14 bases between the two germline ends. Germline V gene data show CDR1 as DFQATT and CDR2 as SNEGSKA (reference sequence). The length of the CDR3 is 14 residues.

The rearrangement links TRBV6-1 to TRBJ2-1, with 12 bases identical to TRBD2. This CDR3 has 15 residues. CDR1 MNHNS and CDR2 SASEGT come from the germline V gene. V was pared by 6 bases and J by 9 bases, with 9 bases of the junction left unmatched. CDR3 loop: CASSLGPGLAGEQFF. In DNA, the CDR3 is TGTGCCAGCAGCCTCGGGCCGGGACTAGCGGGTGAGCAGTTCTTC.

The CDR3 loop reads CASSWTVDTGELFF. CDR3 in DNA: TGTGCCAGCAGCTGGACAGTGGACACCGGGGAGCTGTTTTTT. The chain uses TRBV7-9 and TRBJ2-2, with D possibly matching TRBD1 (6 bases). Germline V CDR1 and CDR2: SEHNR, FQNEAQ (reference sequence). CDR3 length: 14 residues. V was cut by 4 bases and J by 3 bases, with 9 bases left in between.

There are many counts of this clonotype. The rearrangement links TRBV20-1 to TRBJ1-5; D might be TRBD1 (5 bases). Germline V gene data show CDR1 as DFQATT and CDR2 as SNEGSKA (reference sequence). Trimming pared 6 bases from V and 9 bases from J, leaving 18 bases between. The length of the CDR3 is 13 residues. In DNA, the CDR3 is TGCAGTGCCAGGGAAGCGGCCCCAGGGCCCCAGCATTTT. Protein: CSAREAAPGPQHF.

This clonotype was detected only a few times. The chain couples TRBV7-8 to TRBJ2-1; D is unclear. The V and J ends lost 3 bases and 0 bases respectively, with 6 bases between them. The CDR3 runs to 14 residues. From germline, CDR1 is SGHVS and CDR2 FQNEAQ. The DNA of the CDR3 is TGTGCCAGCAGCTTTGCCGTCTCCTACAATGAGCAGTTCTTC. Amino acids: CASSFAVSYNEQFF. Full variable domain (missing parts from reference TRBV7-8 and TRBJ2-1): GAGVSQSPRYKVAKRGQDVALRCDPISGHVSLFWYQQALGQGPEFLTYFQNEAQLDKSGLPSDRFFAERPEGSVSTLKIQRTQQEDSAVYLCASSFAVSYNEQFFGPGTRLTVL.